The clone carrying this T cell receptor (beta chain) has only a few counts. What it binds is unknown. Given a much more abundant clone one base away, this may be a read error. Profiled with immunoSEQ multiplex PCR; TCRdb holds only in-frame clones, not every one. The top ten hold about a fifth of the sample, which has 2,500 or so clones, approximately 24% seen once. This entry belongs to a study of T cells in narcolepsy. Study-level background: Patients with NT1 or NT2 and healthy control donors were enrolled.

Notes on the study in general: Autoreactive clonotypes reportedly recurred in blood of same and different patients, not controls. Same-patient CSF and blood CD4+ T cell clonotypes included HCRT-specific and TRIB2-specific autoreactive ones.

V was clipped by 10 bases and J by 11 bases, with 27 bases between them. Germline CDR1 and CDR2: SGHRS and YFSETQ. This CDR3 contains 14 residues. Sequencing was carried out using cultured CD4+ T cells from cerebrospinal fluid. The V gene is TRBV5-1, the J gene TRBJ1-1; D is perhaps TRBD1 (6 bases). The TCR sequence derives from a human donor with narcolepsy. DNA of the CDR3: TGCGCCCGCACTCGGGGGGCAGGGGAAAATAGGGCTTTCTTT. Translated: CARTRGAGENRAFF.